The clone carrying this T cell receptor (beta chain) was observed a handful of times. The sample is drawn from a study of shared clonotypes between healthy human individuals. Several immunoSEQ plates held equal portions of the genomic DNA taken from each subset. Scientists sequenced DNA from unsorted PBMC on ten immunoSEQ deep assay plates. Study processing details: In the immunoSEQ data, sequences were junction-only and lacked quality scores, so filtering differed. The method was immunoSEQ multiplex PCR; TCRdb's version includes in-frame clones alone and lacks a portion of them. The V and J calls and the clone size are those of that table, but D and trimming were determined from the DNA. The sample has about 460,000 clones, more than 70% seen once. The donors, healthy adults who were HIV-negative, had experienced no recent acute infections or vaccinations. CDR3 length: 13 residues. Germline V gives CDR1 SGHDT, CDR2 YYEEEE. V was trimmed by 4 bases and J by 2 bases, leaving 9 bases between them.

This TCR derives from a woman in her thirties or forties in good health. Some clones in this sample may be carry-over from other donors' samples. The rearrangement joins TRBV5-6 to TRBJ2-5; D remains unclear. The sample comprised PBMCs. In nucleotides, the CDR3 is TGTGCCAGCAGCGAAAGTTATCAAGAGACCCAGTACTTC. The encoded protein is CASSESYQETQYF.